This TCR beta chain is from a study of shared clonotypes between healthy human individuals. This CDR3 is built from 16 residues. Trimming removed 1 base from V and 0 bases from J, with 12 bases in between. Looked up from germline, CDR1 is SGHNT and CDR2 is YYREEE (reference sequence). The repertoire was sequenced with immunoSEQ multiplex PCR; TCRdb's copy has only in-frame clones and lacks some. The table records about 470,000 clones, 70% to 80% of them present only once. The genes are TRBV5-4 and TRBJ2-3; D might be TRBD2 (6 bases). Sequenced input: PBMCs. The TCR sequence derives from a woman in her thirties or forties in good health. Some clones in this sample may be carry-over from other donors' samples. The CDR3 DNA reads as TGTGCCAGCAGCTTGCCTACAAGCGGGAGCACAGATACGCAGTATTTT. This codes for CASSLPTSGSTDTQYF.